This T cell receptor (beta chain) was documented in a study of cytomegalovirus exposure and HLA in healthy donors (dated by TCRdb to 2016 to 2017). Notes on the research overall: An earlier analysis of approximately 590 of the donors reported 250 to 300 Gb of sequence data and some 100 million unique TCR beta sequences from some 180 million T cells. Among the roughly 410 genotyped donors, around 81% belonged to the genetic ancestry cluster associated with self-reported Caucasian donors. To predict cytomegalovirus infection status, the study combined high-throughput TCR immunosequencing, statistical association of individual TCRs with disease status, and machine learning. To decide whether each TCR beta V gene segment behaved as functional or pseudogenic, an earlier analysis of several hundred of the donors relied on high-throughput TCR beta sequencing. To study patterns of TCR occurrence, a later analysis re-analyzed previously published TCR beta repertoires from several hundred donors and added high-resolution HLA genotyping. On average, 235,054 unique TCR beta nucleotide sequences were sequenced per donor among more than 350 genotyped donors of the cohort, with roughly 18% of those sequences being non-productive. In a later genetic analysis, genome-wide SNP genotypes for about 65% of the roughly 700 donors were used, and that subset was treated as a discovery cohort. Typing coverage differed by locus: A, B, C, DRB1 and DQB1 were typed in roughly 620-630 donors, DQA1 in about 560, DPA1 in approximately 600, and DPB1 in just under 490. All discovery cohort repertoires had been generated on a single sequencing platform. Donor age, sex, ethnicity and CMV serostatus were compiled alongside the repertoire data. In addition to the first cohort of roughly 700 subjects, a separate validation cohort of 100 to 150 different subjects was used. Roughly 5 DR-DQ haplotypes were treated as single units for association and clustering because of strong linkage in the cohort. Both class I and class II loci were covered by HLA typing, at four-digit resolution. Rather than using new phenotypic data, the later analysis identified candidate immune exposures from TCR beta sequences and from how often those sequences occurred across donors. The study profiled the T cell repertoires of about 720 subjects by immunosequencing and related them to cytomegalovirus serostatus. An early release covering 500 to 750 HLA-typed donors comprised 300 to 350 gigabases of sequencing data and around 85 million unique TCR sequences. The study aimed to test whether cataloging public T cell receptors could reveal signatures of past pathogen exposure.

In the germline V gene, CDR1 corresponds to KGHSH and CDR2 to LQKENI. The CDR3 has 16 amino acids, counting the end cysteine and phenylalanine. Kept here is only the CDR3 DNA, which spans 48 bases and is read in frame from base 1. V lost 3 bases and J lost 2 bases; the stretch between them is 14 bases long. The paper as a whole reports these results and caveats: A later analysis found that HLA-associated TCR beta chains were more clonally expanded and had lower generation probabilities than equally common non-associated chains. At a false discovery rate of 0.05, a later analysis linked 16,000 or so TCR beta sequences to specific HLA alleles. In vitro tests confirmed that a few of the cytomegalovirus-associated TCR beta chains recognize cytomegalovirus antigens. Because some donors lacked HLA typing at each locus, the association tests relied only on the typed subset. In this cohort, only TCR beta chains were sequenced, and detectable features were limited by the absence of alpha or paired-chain data. A later analysis found that most CMV-associated TCR beta chains appeared HLA-restricted, with HLA associations seemingly driven largely by CMV exposure. Cytomegalovirus status was reported to be diagnosed by the classifier with high specificity and sensitivity in both the original and validation cohorts. In an earlier analysis of 587 of the donors, most TCR beta V segments were observed in productive rearrangements about 90% or about 30% of the time, broadly matching IMGT annotations. V-gene and J-gene trimming of TCR beta chains was associated with a missense DCLRE1C variant in a later genetic analysis, and the association was replicated in an independent cohort. Some IMGT-functional V segments, including TRBV6-2 and TRBV6-3, could not be distinguished by the 87-base-pair reads and were therefore excluded. In a later analysis, TCR association rates were found to vary across HLA loci, with the most associated TCRs seen for DRB1 alleles and the fewest for HLA-C alleles. A further reported finding was that TCR beta sequences accurately predicted the HLA-A and HLA-B alleles for most subjects in the first cohort. Immune exposure information for the cohort was limited to CMV serostatus. It was suggested by the authors that the approach could potentially be generalized to other disease states and immunological phenotypes. While some public TCRs were present in many individuals, most TCR sequences turned up only very rarely across donors. The study listed 150 to 200 TCR beta chains as associated with cytomegalovirus. Several of the top co-occurrence clusters appeared to be linked to parvovirus B19, influenza, CMV and Epstein-Barr virus, according to a later analysis. In a later genetic analysis, fewer N-insertions in productive TCRs were reported among donors in an Asian-associated ancestry cluster than the roughly 700-donor mean. When HLA alleles, especially DR and DQ, strongly co-occurred, TCR associations were difficult to assign to individual alleles. Correlated functional status among segregating V segments might be attributable to linkage disequilibrium, but an unknown experimental factor could not be ruled out. Roughly uniform sequencing depth across donors was assumed in presence/absence analyses, although this assumption may not hold. A cluster of highly shared sequence variants was judged likely to be a technical artifact of the sequencing pipeline. Because counts were too low, around 17 rarely observed V segments, including chromosome 9 orphons, were left out of the earlier analysis of about 500 of the donors.

As regards this clone: No antigen is known for it. Base qualities were left out, and no much larger clone turns up one base away.

The cohort comprised several hundred healthy bone marrow donors. Cohort members were all nominally healthy when sampled, although unrecorded immune exposures were likely present. The donor was CMV seronegative and was included in the group of 352 seronegative cohort members. Every donor gave a peripheral blood sample, and the peripheral blood mononuclear cells from that sample were used for TCR beta sequencing. The Qiagen DNeasy Blood Extraction Kit was used to extract genomic DNA from the blood cell samples. To prepare the library, the immunoSEQ multiplex PCR assay was applied. For the multiplex PCR, a mixture combining 60 forward primers for TCR Vbeta segments and 13 reverse primers for TCR Jbeta segments was used. A multiplex PCR assay on genomic DNA amplified the CDR3 region of rearranged TCR beta genes. The Illumina HiSeq System was used to sequence the amplified TCR beta libraries as 87-base-pair reads. Under the source paper's analysis protocol: A later analysis tallied 75 million to 85 million unique TCR beta chains across the 610 or so repertoires, and about 12 million of those chains were shared by two or more donors. A nearest-neighbor algorithm error-corrected the raw reads and collapsed the reads into unique sequences, merging closely related sequences to remove PCR and sequencing errors. V, D and J gene segments were assigned by aligning CDR3 sequences to IMGT reference sequences. For a sequence to be retained, a match of at least six nucleotides to both a V gene segment and a J gene segment was required. A rearrangement was called productive if the CDR3 had no stop codons and remained in frame with V and J, and every other rearrangement was called non-productive. Following IMGT convention, CDR3 was defined as the stretch from the second conserved V-encoded cysteine to the conserved J-encoded phenylalanine. The earlier analysis of 550 to 650 of the donors excluded any sequence lacking an unambiguous match to a single V gene segment. An earlier analysis of a few hundred of the donors called V segments functional above 56.7% productive rearrangements and segregating when the between-donor standard deviation exceeded 5%. A statistical classification framework was built to diagnose cytomegalovirus status from the catalog of TCR beta chain sequences. In a later analysis, V and J genes were assigned by comparing TCR nucleotide sequences against IMGT/GENE-DB human TR gene sequences. Using the TCRdist pipeline, a later analysis assigned CDR3 sequences along with most-parsimonious VDJ recombination scenarios. In a later analysis, each TCR beta chain was defined by its CDR3 amino acid sequence together with its V-gene family, and reads without a unique V-gene family were excluded. As a way to deal with suspected cross-contamination and a sequencing artifact, a later analysis dropped under 600 nucleotide sequences that were highly shared and had low generation probability. In a later analysis, a clonal expansion index was calculated for each public chain from normalized within-repertoire ranks of inferred template counts. In a later analysis, generation probabilities were computed using a VDJ recombination model fitted to out-of-frame rearrangements, and the results were checked against IGoR. In a later analysis, TCR-TCR, TCR-HLA and TCR-CMV co-occurrence was scored with hypergeometric tests, and a repertoire-size bias correction was applied to TCR pairs. A later analysis estimated false discovery rates by permuting HLA or CMV assignments 20 times. In a later analysis, co-occurring TCRs were grouped with DBSCAN, and TCRdist sequence similarity was added when clustering was performed within HLA-allele-positive subsets. For co-occurrence clustering, repertoires with fewer than 30,000 or more than 120,000 public chains were excluded, along with four or five repertoires with anomalous nucleotide sharing. The table was pulled from immuneACCESS by TCRdb, which kept in-frame rearrangements only. Such tables lose some clones; where checked, under half of the loss comes from unresolved V genes, and the rest has no known cause. V and J calls and clone size are those listed in that table; D and trimming were worked out from the DNA. The sample table contains approximately 190,000 clones; only one count was recorded for 75% to 90% of them. The ten largest clones capture over 1% of the sample.

This sequence was found in a man under 40 in good health and CMV-seronegative. Sequencing was done on a sample of PBMCs. The chain is assembled from TRBV18 and TRBJ1-3, and TRBD1 may be the D gene, going by 5 matching bases. The CDR3 here reads CASSPPAGKAGNTIYF. The nucleotide sequence is TGTGCCAGCTCACCCCCAGCAGGGAAGGCTGGAAACACCATATATTTT.